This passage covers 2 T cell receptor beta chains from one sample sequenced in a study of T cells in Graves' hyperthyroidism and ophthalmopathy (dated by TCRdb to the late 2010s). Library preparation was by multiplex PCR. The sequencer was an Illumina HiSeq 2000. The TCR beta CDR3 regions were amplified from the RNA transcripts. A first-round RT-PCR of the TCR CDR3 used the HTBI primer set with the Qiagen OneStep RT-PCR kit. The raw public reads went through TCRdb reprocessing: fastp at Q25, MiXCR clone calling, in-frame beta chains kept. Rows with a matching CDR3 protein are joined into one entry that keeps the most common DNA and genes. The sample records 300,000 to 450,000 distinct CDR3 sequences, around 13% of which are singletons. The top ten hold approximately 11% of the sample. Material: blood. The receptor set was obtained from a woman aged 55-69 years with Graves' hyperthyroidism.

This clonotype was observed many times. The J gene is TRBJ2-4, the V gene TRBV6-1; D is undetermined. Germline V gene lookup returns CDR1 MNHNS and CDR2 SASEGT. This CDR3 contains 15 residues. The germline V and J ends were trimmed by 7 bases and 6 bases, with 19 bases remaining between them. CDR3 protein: CASTQSGRLRNIQYF. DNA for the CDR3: TGTGCCAGCACCCAGTCAGGCCGGCTGCGAAACATTCAGTACTTC.

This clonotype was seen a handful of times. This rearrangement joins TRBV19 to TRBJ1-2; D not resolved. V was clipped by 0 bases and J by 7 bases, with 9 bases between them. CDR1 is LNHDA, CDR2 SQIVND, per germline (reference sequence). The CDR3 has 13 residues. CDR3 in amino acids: CASSIDRITGYTF. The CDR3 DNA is TGTGCCAGTAGTATAGATCGAATCACTGGCTACACCTTC.